Listed below are T cell receptor beta chains from one sample, sequenced in a study of T cells after yellow fever vaccination. MiXCR, run by TCRdb on the 5' RACE reads, gives a single entry per CDR3 protein. The repertoire includes 550,000 or so distinct CDR3 sequences, 15% to 20% of them detected once, and roughly an eighth sits in the top ten. The specimen was PBMCs, collected 15 days after the yellow fever booster vaccination. The receptor set was obtained from a young man who received the YFV17D yellow fever vaccine. Both conserved end residues are part of each CDR3. A D gene is named only where the DNA matches it firmly. Rows may omit the clone size; those that give it use once, few, many or a size class.

clone_size j_call d_call v_call cdr3_nt cdr3_aa
NA TRBJ2-7 NA TRBV18 TGTGCCAGCTCACCAGGGAAGGGTAGGGAGCAGTACTTC CASSPGKGREQYF
many TRBJ2-2 TRBD2 TRBV14 TGTGCCAGCAGCCAAGTAGCGGGAGCCGGGGAGCTGTTTTTT CASSQVAGAGELFF
NA TRBJ2-7 NA TRBV2 TGTGCCAGCAGCGCTCAGGGCGACGAGCAGTACTTC CASSAQGDEQYF
NA TRBJ1-5 NA TRBV18 TGTGCCAGCTCACCAGCACATAGGGATCAGCCCCAGCATTTT CASSPAHRDQPQHF
NA TRBJ2-7 NA TRBV27 TGTGCCAGCAGTTTAGAGGGGAACCCCTACGAGCAGTACTTC CASSLEGNPYEQYF
few TRBJ2-1 TRBD2 TRBV5-1 TGCGCCAGCAGGCCTACTAGCGGGCTGAACTACAATGAGCAGTTCTTC CASRPTSGLNYNEQFF
NA TRBJ2-2 NA TRBV7-2 TGTGCCAGCAGCCCAAGGCAGACCCACACCGGGGAGCTGTTTTTT CASSPRQTHTGELFF
NA TRBJ2-2 NA TRBV11-2 TGTGCCAGCAGCCCCCTGGACTACGGAACTGGGGAGCTGTTTTTT CASSPLDYGTGELFF
few TRBJ2-5 TRBD2 TRBV5-1 TGCGCCAGCAGCTCCGGACTAGCGGGCACTAAAGAGACCCAGTACTTC CASSSGLAGTKETQYF
few TRBJ2-3 TRBD2 TRBV29-1 TGCAGCGTTGTTTGGCGGGAGGCGGGCACAGATACGCAGTATTTT CSVVWREAGTDTQYF
NA TRBJ2-5 NA TRBV10-3 TGTGCCATCAGTACTTTTAGCGGCGGTCCAGAGACCCAGTACTTC CAISTFSGGPETQYF
few TRBJ2-1 TRBD2 TRBV5-1 TGCGCCAGCAGCAAAAGACCACTAGCGGGAATAGTGAATGAGCAGTTCTTC CASSKRPLAGIVNEQFF
few TRBJ2-1 NA TRBV6-2/TRBV6-3 TGTGCCAGCAGTTGGGGGTATTACAATGAGCAGTTCTTC CASSWGYYNEQFF
few TRBJ2-7 NA TRBV5-1 TGCGCCAGCAGTCAAGAGAATTCCTACGAGCAGTACTTC CASSQENSYEQYF
NA TRBJ2-1 NA TRBV29-1 TGCAGCGTTGTGGGAGCTGAGCAGTTCTTC CSVVGAEQFF
NA TRBJ2-5 TRBD2 TRBV20-1 TGCAGTGCTAGTGTTGGACTAGCAGAGACCCAGTACTTC CSASVGLAETQYF
NA TRBJ2-7 NA TRBV18 TGTGCCAGCTCACCAAAACTCCTCTACGAGCAGTACTTC CASSPKLLYEQYF
NA TRBJ2-1 NA TRBV6-4 TGTGCCAGCAGTGATAGTGGTGACAATGAGCAGTTCTTC CASSDSGDNEQFF
NA TRBJ2-6 NA TRBV5-1 TGCGCCAGCAGCTTGGAGGGGCGCTCTGGGGCCAACGTCCTGACTTTC CASSLEGRSGANVLTF
NA TRBJ2-7 TRBD1 TRBV9 TGTGCCAGCAGCGTAGTCGGGACAGGGGGTGACGAGCAGTACTTC CASSVVGTGGDEQYF
few TRBJ2-3 NA TRBV7-6 TGTGCCAGCAGCTCGACAGTCAGCACAGATACGCAGTATTTT CASSSTVSTDTQYF
NA TRBJ2-1 TRBD2 TRBV12-3/TRBV12-4 TGTGCCAGCAGCTTGGGTGGCGGGAGGGTATACAATGAGCAGTTCTTC CASSLGGGRVYNEQFF
few TRBJ1-1 NA TRBV7-2 TGTGCCAGCAGCTTGTTGACAAGGACCACTGAAGCTTTCTTT CASSLLTRTTEAFF
few TRBJ1-5 NA TRBV29-1 TGCAGCGTAGGGGCAGATAGTAGCAATCAGCCCCAGCATTTT CSVGADSSNQPQHF
many TRBJ2-5 NA TRBV4-2 TGTGCCAGCAGCCGAGTCGACTCGGCGGAGACCCAGTACTTC CASSRVDSAETQYF
few TRBJ2-1 NA TRBV19 TGTGCCAGTAGTCATCGGCCAGGGTCAGGGACTTCTTACAATGAGCAGTTCTTC CASSHRPGSGTSYNEQFF
NA TRBJ2-7 NA TRBV4-3 TGCGCCAGCAGCCAAGAGACACGGAGCGAGCAGTACTTC CASSQETRSEQYF
NA TRBJ2-1 TRBD2 TRBV7-9 TGTGCCAGCAGCCGTGCTAGCGGGAATGAGCAGTTCTTC CASSRASGNEQFF
NA TRBJ2-7 NA TRBV7-2 TGTGCCAGCAGCTTAGTGTTACGACGGGAGTTTCACGAGCAGTACTTC CASSLVLRREFHEQYF
NA TRBJ2-3 TRBD2 TRBV3-1 TGTGCCAGCAGCCTGAGAGGCGGGAGGGCCACGGATACGCAGTATTTT CASSLRGGRATDTQYF
NA TRBJ1-1 NA TRBV14 TGTGCCAGCAGCCGGGGGCCCTTGAACACTGAAGCTTTCTTT CASSRGPLNTEAFF
few TRBJ2-7 TRBD2 TRBV6-1 TGTGCCAGCAGACACCAGCGGGGGAGCTCCTACGAGCAGTACTTC CASRHQRGSSYEQYF
few TRBJ1-1 NA TRBV12-3/TRBV12-4 TGTGCCAGCAGTTTCCACGGAAAGAACACTGAAGCTTTCTTT CASSFHGKNTEAFF
NA TRBJ1-2 NA TRBV27 TGTGCCAGCAGTTGGGCAGGCGGCTATGGCTACACCTTC CASSWAGGYGYTF
NA TRBJ2-2 TRBD2 TRBV18 TGTGCCAGCTCACCCGGGACTACTTTCTCCGGGGAGCTGTTTTTT CASSPGTTFSGELFF
few TRBJ2-2 TRBD2 TRBV7-2 TGTGCCAGCAGCCCGGGGGGGAACACCGGGGAGCTGTTTTTT CASSPGGNTGELFF
NA TRBJ2-7 NA TRBV6-5 TGTGCCAGCAGACAACATAACTCCTACGAGCAGTACTTC CASRQHNSYEQYF
few TRBJ2-4 NA TRBV10-3 TGTGCCATCAGTGAGTCCGCCAGGGGAAAAAACATTCAGTACTTC CAISESARGKNIQYF
NA TRBJ2-5 NA TRBV7-9 TGTGCCAGCAGCCCCGCAGGGAGGTACCAAGAGACCCAGTACTTC CASSPAGRYQETQYF
many TRBJ2-1 NA TRBV7-2 TGTGCCAGCAGCTTGGCTCGGTATGAGCAGTTCTTC CASSLARYEQFF
NA TRBJ2-6 NA TRBV6-5 TGTGCCAGCAGTTACACCGGTGGGGCCAACGTCCTGACTTTC CASSYTGGANVLTF
few TRBJ2-7 NA TRBV5-6 TGTGCCAGCAGCTTGGACGAGGGAACCGAGCAGTACTTC CASSLDEGTEQYF
NA TRBJ2-7 TRBD1 TRBV10-3 TGTGCCAGTCACCCGGGACAGTCCTACGAGCAGTACTTC CASHPGQSYEQYF
few TRBJ2-3 NA TRBV20-1 TGCAGTGCTAACATGTATACAGATACGCAGTATTTT CSANMYTDTQYF